Detailed here is one TCR beta chain. What it binds is not known. Germline CDR1 reads SGHTA; CDR2 reads FQGNSA. V lost 5 bases and J 10 bases, leaving 21 bases between the germline ends. CDR3 size: 15 residues. The record originates from a study of cytomegalovirus exposure and HLA in healthy donors. Study-wide findings and caveats: For most subjects, TCR beta sequences were reported to predict HLA-A and HLA-B alleles with accuracy. Later analysis showed TCR association rates varying by HLA locus, highest for DRB1 and lowest for HLA-C. About 87% or about 30% of the time was how often most TCR beta V segments were productive, according to an earlier analysis. A missense DCLRE1C variant was associated with V- and J-gene trimming of TCR beta chains in a later analysis, and an independent cohort replicated the association.

With 60 Vbeta and 13 Jbeta primers, the PCR was carried out. Produced via immunoSEQ multiplex PCR; TCRdb's table is partial and in-frame only. The repertoire includes 150,000 to 200,000 clones, 77% of them detected once, and 3% to 4.5% sits in the top ten. The chain is built from TRBV7-2 and TRBJ2-1; the D gene is possibly TRBD2 (5 bases). The sequence was collected from a woman in her sixties or seventies in good health and CMV-seropositive. The sample was PBMCs. The CDR3 spells CASSPTREGMREQFF. The CDR3 coding sequence is TGTGCCAGCAGCCCGACGAGGGAAGGGATGAGGGAGCAGTTCTTC.